This TCR beta chain came from a study of T-cell memory formation after mild COVID-19. Background on the study: Largely donor-specific TCR clusters were found.

Amplification by 5'RACE using constant-segment primers produced TCR alpha and TCR beta cDNA libraries that carried sample barcodes and UMIs. Each CDR3 protein gets one entry after TCRdb re-called the 5' RACE reads with MiXCR. In the table there are under 110,000 distinct CDR3 sequences, approximately 17% of which are singletons. The study, taken as a whole, reports: The CD4+ clones that contracted clustered mainly within CM and EM, and the CD8+ clones concentrated in EMRA.

This clonotype was detected a few times. Its matching antigen is unknown. Source material: PBMCs or a T cell subset sorted from them (not recorded which). The receptor comes from an adult woman who had mild COVID-19 (a few samples of this study predate the infection). Cell type and time point are not known.

CDR3 coding DNA: TGTGCCAGCAGTTACGGGGGACAGCCTAATGAAAAACTGTTTTTT. Translating it yields CASSYGGQPNEKLFF. The chain joins TRBV6-5 to TRBJ1-4, with 7 bases matching TRBD1. With V trimmed by 2 bases and J by 3 bases, 3 bases remained unmatched. Looked up from germline, CDR1 is MNHEY and CDR2 is SVGAGI. The CDR3 extends over 15 amino acids.